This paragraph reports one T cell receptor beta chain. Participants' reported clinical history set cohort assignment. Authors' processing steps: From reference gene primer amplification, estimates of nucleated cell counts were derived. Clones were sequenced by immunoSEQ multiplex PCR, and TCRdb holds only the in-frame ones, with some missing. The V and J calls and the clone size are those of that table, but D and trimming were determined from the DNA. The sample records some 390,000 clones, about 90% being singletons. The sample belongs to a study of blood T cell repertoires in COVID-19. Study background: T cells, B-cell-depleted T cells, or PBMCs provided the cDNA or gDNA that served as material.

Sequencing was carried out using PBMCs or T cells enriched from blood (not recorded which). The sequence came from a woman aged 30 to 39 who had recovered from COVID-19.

The CDR3 DNA follows: TGTGCCACCAGCGGATCCGACAGGATCAATCAGCCCCAGCATTTT. Translation gives CATSGSDRINQPQHF. V and J are TRBV24-1 and TRBJ1-5, with a possible D match to TRBD1 (6 bases). V lost 7 bases and J 3 bases, leaving 15 bases between the germline ends. The CDR3 spans 15 residues. The germline V gene has CDR1 KGHDR and CDR2 SFDVKD.